The rows below give T cell receptor beta chains drawn from one sample of a study of response to subunit inactivated influenza vaccine. MiXCR, applied by TCRdb to the RT-PCR reads, yields one record per CDR3 protein. The sample yields 500,000 to 600,000 distinct CDR3 sequences, 10% to 15% seen once. The source material was PBMCs from blood, sampled on the day of vaccination. These receptors came from a man over 45 who received an inactivated influenza vaccine. Both conserved end residues are part of each CDR3. The order of the fields is clone size, D gene, V gene, CDR3 length, J gene, CDR3 DNA, CDR3 protein. D genes are given only for firm matches. Some rows have no size entry. The others give once, few or many, or a class for an expanded clone.

>few|-|TRBV7-2|13|TRBJ1-6
TGTGCCAGCAGCTCGGGGGTGGGGTCACCCCTCCACTTT
CASSSGVGSPLHF
>many|TRBD2|TRBV5-1|14|TRBJ2-5
TGCGCCAGCAGGCCTAGCGGCGCGGGGGAGACCCAGTACTTC
CASRPSGAGETQYF
>many|-|TRBV3-1|14|TRBJ2-7
TGTGCCAGCAGCCAAGTACCGACCTCCTACGAGCAGTACTTC
CASSQVPTSYEQYF
>few|-|TRBV19|13|TRBJ1-1
TGTGCCAGTAAGATCCGGGGGGCCACTGAAGCTTTCTTT
CASKIRGATEAFF
>few|-|TRBV11-2|11|TRBJ2-7
TGTGCCAGCAGCTCCTACCCGGAGCAGTACTTC
CASSSYPEQYF
>few|-|TRBV11-1|13|TRBJ2-1
TGTGCCAGCAGCTACCCCCCCTACAATGAGCAGTTCTTC
CASSYPPYNEQFF
>few|TRBD1|TRBV19|15|TRBJ1-5
TGTGCCAGTAGACTCGACAGGGGGCGAAATCAGCCCCAGCATTTT
CASRLDRGRNQPQHF
>few|-|TRBV18|15|TRBJ2-1
TGTGCCAGCTCACCAAATCAGGGATCTAACAGTGAGCAGTTCTTC
CASSPNQGSNSEQFF
>many|TRBD2|TRBV24-1|17|TRBJ2-5
TGTGCCACCAGTGACGCTGGACTAGCGGGAGGGCGAGAGACCCAGTACTTC
CATSDAGLAGGRETQYF
>many|-|TRBV5-1|13|TRBJ2-3
TGCGCCAGCAGTCGGGGGCGCACAGATACGCAGTATTTT
CASSRGRTDTQYF
>-|-|TRBV2|11|TRBJ1-2
TGTGCCAGCAGGACCATTTATGGCTACACCTTC
CASRTIYGYTF
>few|-|TRBV29-1|14|TRBJ2-5
TGCAGCGTGGACCATCAAGGACGGTTAGAGACCCAGTACTTC
CSVDHQGRLETQYF
>-|TRBD1|TRBV28|15|TRBJ2-7
TGTGCCAGCAGTACCTCCGGGACAGAGACCTACGAGCAGTACTTC
CASSTSGTETYEQYF
>many|-|TRBV5-8|15|TRBJ2-2
TGTGCCAGCAGCTTACTTGCAGGGGACACCGGGGAGCTGTTTTTT
CASSLLAGDTGELFF
>many|-|TRBV5-1|15|TRBJ2-1
TGCGCCAGCAGCCTAAATATACGGTCCTACAATGAGCAGTTCTTC
CASSLNIRSYNEQFF
>-|-|TRBV9|15|TRBJ2-1
TGTGCCAGCAGCACGTGGAGTAACTCCTACAATGAGCAGTTCTTC
CASSTWSNSYNEQFF